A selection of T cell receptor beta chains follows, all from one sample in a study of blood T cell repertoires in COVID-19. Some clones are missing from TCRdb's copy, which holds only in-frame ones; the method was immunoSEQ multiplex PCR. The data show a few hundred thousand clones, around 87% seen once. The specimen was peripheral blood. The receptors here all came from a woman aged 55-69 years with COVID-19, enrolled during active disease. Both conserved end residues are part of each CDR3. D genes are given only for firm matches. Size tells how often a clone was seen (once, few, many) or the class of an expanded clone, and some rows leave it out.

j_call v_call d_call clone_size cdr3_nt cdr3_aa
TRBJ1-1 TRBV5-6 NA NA TGTGCCAGCAGCCGATGGGACACCCCACAAATCACTGAAGCTTTCTTT CASSRWDTPQITEAFF
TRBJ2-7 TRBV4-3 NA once TGCGCCAGCAGCCAAGGACCCAGGGGCTACGAGCAGTACTTC CASSQGPRGYEQYF
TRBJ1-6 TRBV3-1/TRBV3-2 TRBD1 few TGTGCCAGCAGCCCAAACCGGACAGGGGGTTATTCACCCCTCCACTTT CASSPNRTGGYSPLHF
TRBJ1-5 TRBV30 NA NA TGTGCCTGGAGTCCTCGCGGCAGCCTCTATAGCAATCAGCCCCAGCATTTT CAWSPRGSLYSNQPQHF
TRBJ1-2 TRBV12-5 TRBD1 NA TGTGCTAGTGGCCCAGGGACAGGAGAATTATATGGCTACACCTTC CASGPGTGELYGYTF
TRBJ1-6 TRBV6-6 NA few TGTGCCAGCAGTACAACAGGGTTGAATTCACCCCTCCACTTT CASSTTGLNSPLHF
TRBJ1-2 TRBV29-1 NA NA TGCAGCGTCGCGACAGGATTTCCTGGCTACACCTTC CSVATGFPGYTF
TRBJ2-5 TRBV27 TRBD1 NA TGTGCCAGCAGTTTGACAGGGCTGGAGACCCAGTACTTC CASSLTGLETQYF
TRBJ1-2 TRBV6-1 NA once TGTGCCAGCAGTGAAGTGAACTCTGGCTACACCTTC CASSEVNSGYTF
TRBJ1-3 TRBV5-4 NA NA TGTGCCAGCAGTTACAGCGGACTGACCTCTGGAAACACCATATATTTT CASSYSGLTSGNTIYF
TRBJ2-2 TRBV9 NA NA TGTGCCAGCAGCGCCCACCAGGGCTCTAGGGGGGAGCTGTTTTTT CASSAHQGSRGELFF
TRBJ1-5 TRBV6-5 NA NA TGTGCCAGCAGGATAGATAGCAATCAGCCCCAGCATTTT CASRIDSNQPQHF
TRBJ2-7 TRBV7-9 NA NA TGTGCCAGCAGCTCCAACCCCAGCGGCGAGCAGTACTTC CASSSNPSGEQYF
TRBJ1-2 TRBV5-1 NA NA TGCGCCAGCAGCCTCGGACATCTTAGGGATGGCTACACCTTC CASSLGHLRDGYTF
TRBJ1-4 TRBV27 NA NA TGTGCCAGCACCCAGAGGTTCCGCCGAGGAACTAATGAAAAACTGTTTTTT CASTQRFRRGTNEKLFF
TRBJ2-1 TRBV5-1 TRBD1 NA TGCGCCAGCAGCTTCCGGGACAGGGGATCGAATGAGCAGTTCTTC CASSFRDRGSNEQFF
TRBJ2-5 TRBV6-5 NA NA TGTGCCAGCAGTTACGGTGCGGGGGCGGAAGAGACCCAGTACTTC CASSYGAGAEETQYF
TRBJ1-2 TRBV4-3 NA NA TGCGCCAGCAGCCAAGTCGATGTACAGGGTTTTCTTGGCTACACCTTC CASSQVDVQGFLGYTF
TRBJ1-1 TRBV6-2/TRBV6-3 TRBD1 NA TGTGCCAGCAGTCCGACAGGGAGCACTGAAGCTTTCTTT CASSPTGSTEAFF
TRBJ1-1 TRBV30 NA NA TGTGCCTGGAGTAGAGACAGCAACACTGAAGCTTTCTTT CAWSRDSNTEAFF
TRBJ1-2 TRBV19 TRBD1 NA TGTGCCAGTAGTATCACAGGGGAGTATGGCTACACCTTC CASSITGEYGYTF
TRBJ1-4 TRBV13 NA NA TGTGCCAGCAGCCCCGGGGGAGGGGGAGACGAAAAACTGTTTTTT CASSPGGGGDEKLFF
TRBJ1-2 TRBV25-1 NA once TGTGCCAGCAGTGAATATATAGAGGGCTACACCTTC CASSEYIEGYTF
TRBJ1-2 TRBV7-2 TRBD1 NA TGTGCCAGCAGCCCCGGGACAGGGCACTTCTATGGCTACACCTTC CASSPGTGHFYGYTF
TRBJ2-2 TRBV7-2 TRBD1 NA TGTGCCAGCAGCCGGACAGGGGGCAGCACCGGGGAGCTGTTTTTT CASSRTGGSTGELFF
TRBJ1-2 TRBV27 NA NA TGTGCCAGCAGCCCGGCGGGGGACTATGGCTACACCTTC CASSPAGDYGYTF
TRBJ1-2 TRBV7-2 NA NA TGTGCCAGCAGCTGGTCAGATACCCTTTCTGGCTACACCTTC CASSWSDTLSGYTF
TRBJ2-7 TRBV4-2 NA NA TGTGCCAGCAGCCCCCCCAGGGGCCAGGAACGTCAGTACTTC CASSPPRGQERQYF
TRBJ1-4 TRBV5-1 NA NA TGCGCCAGCAGCTTCCTATCTAATGAAAAACTGTTTTTT CASSFLSNEKLFF
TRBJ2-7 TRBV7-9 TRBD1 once TGTGCCAGCAGCTCCACCGGGACAGGCTACGAGCAGTACTTC CASSSTGTGYEQYF
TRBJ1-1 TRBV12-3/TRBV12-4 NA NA TGTGCCAGCAGAAAAGGGGGTTCTGAAGCTTTCTTT CASRKGGSEAFF
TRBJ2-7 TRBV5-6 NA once TGTGCCAGCAGCTTGAGGGCAGGGGTGCACGAGCAGTACTTC CASSLRAGVHEQYF
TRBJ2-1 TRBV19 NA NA TGTGCCAGTAGTATAGATGAGGGTACGTGGGACAATGAGCAGTTCTTC CASSIDEGTWDNEQFF
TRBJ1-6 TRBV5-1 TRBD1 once TGCGCCAGCAGCGGAACAGGGGATTCACCCCTCCACTTT CASSGTGDSPLHF
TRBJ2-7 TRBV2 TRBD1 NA TGTGCCAGCATAGGGACAGGGAGCTCCGAGCAGTACTTC CASIGTGSSEQYF
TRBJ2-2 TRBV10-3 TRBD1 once TGTGCCATCAGCGTAACAGGGGGCTTCACCGGGGAGCTGTTTTTT CAISVTGGFTGELFF
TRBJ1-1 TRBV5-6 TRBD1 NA TGTGCCAGCAGCCTGCTGGACAGGGAAAACACTGAAGCTTTCTTT CASSLLDRENTEAFF